The source of this T cell receptor (beta chain) is a study of T-cell reconstitution after alpha-beta-depleted transplantation in children (dated by TCRdb to about 2016). At the level of the whole study: Using TCR repertoire profiling, the study followed T-cell immune reconstitution in a quantitative way in children after TCRalphabeta/CD19-depleted allogeneic hematopoietic cell transplantation.

There are a few counts of this clonotype. What antigen it recognizes has not been identified. No base quality information exists; no much larger clone differs at one position. Library method: PCR. For sequencing, an Illumina HiSeq 2500 was employed. Molecular barcoding was employed in the preparation of TCR libraries, with unique molecular identifiers being used to normalize TCRbeta repertoire quantification. In-frame beta chains were kept once TCRdb had trimmed the public reads at Q25 with fastp and called clones with MiXCR. When rows share a CDR3 protein, they turn into one entry using the most common DNA and genes. Here the sample has about 900,000 distinct CDR3 sequences; less than 30% occur a single time. 25% to 35% of the sample is in the top ten clones. Reading the label with the study, this specimen's treatment or condition is: allogeneic hematopoietic cell transplantation with graft depleted of TCRalphabeta T cells and CD19 B cells. The children who served as transplant recipients had been given grafts of TCRalphabeta/CD19-depleted allogeneic hematopoietic cells.

Overall study outcomes, separate from this receptor: The frequencies of hyperexpanded clones fell over the following months, and after one year, T-cell counts and TCRbeta diversity were mostly attributed to newly produced T cells. The apparently early alphabetaT-cell count recovery about two months after transplant was reportedly dependent on only several hundred rapidly expanded clones derived from non-depleted graft cells. In some patients, the high TCRbeta diversity seen at day 60 was put down to recipient T cells and intrathymic progenitors that had survived conditioning.

As encoded in the germline V gene, CDR1 is SGDLS while CDR2 is YYNGEE. The CDR3 holds 15 amino acids from the cysteine to the phenylalanine. The only DNA kept is the CDR3, 45 bases in frame from the first base. Between the V and J ends, shortened by 3 bases and 2 bases respectively, the junction contains 15 bases. The receptor was derived from a boy less than two years old who had a stem cell transplant for SCID, so the T cells may come from the graft donor. The chain employs TRBV9 and TRBJ2-7, and possibly TRBD2, on 5 matching bases. The specimen was PBMCs, mostly from graft donor cells, collected 360 days after TCRalphabeta/CD19-depleted stem cell transplant. The bases are TGTGCCAGCAGCGGAGGACTCGAGGGAACCTACGAGCAGTACTTC. It specifies CASSGGLEGTYEQYF.